The T cell receptor (beta chain) under discussion was sequenced for a study of OX40 agonist ivuxolimab in advanced cancers. In the study overall: Partial responses occurred in three patients (one hepatocellular carcinoma, two cutaneous melanoma). Study-level results: Circulating CD4+ and CD8+ T cells showed clonal expansion by week 6 at 0.1 to 3.0 mg/kg.

The data were produced by immunoSEQ multiplex PCR, yet TCRdb's version contains in-frame clones alone and is incomplete. This sample carries 50,000 to 55,000 clones, approximately 90% of them seen once, and the ten largest clones take around 1.5%. Note on this clone: Its target is not known.

This specimen consisted of CD4+ or CD8+ T cells sorted from blood, obtained in a trial of the OX40 agonist ivuxolimab. The receptor was derived from an adult with an advanced solid tumor such as melanoma, head and neck, liver or kidney cancer.

The CDR3: CASSPTRVTEKLFF. In DNA, the CDR3 is TGTGCCAGCAGTCCCACCCGGGTTACTGAAAAACTGTTTTTT. The gene calls are TRBV2 and TRBJ1-4; no firm D call. CDR1 is SNHLY and CDR2 is FYNNEI in the germline V gene. This CDR3 has 14 residues. Deletions cut 5 bases from V and 7 bases from J, with 14 bases between.